The clone carrying this T cell receptor beta chain was detected a few times. The V gene's germline CDR1 is SEHNR and CDR2 FQNEAQ (reference sequence). V lost 5 bases and J 3 bases, leaving 17 bases between the germline ends. CDR3 size: 15 residues. The authors ran a second PCR of roughly 6 to 12 cycles using a sample-barcoded 5' primer and a J-beta primer mix. TCRdb reanalysed the 5' RACE reads using MiXCR and keeps one entry per CDR3 protein. Of under 2,000,000 distinct CDR3 sequences in the sample, 40% to 55% were seen once. The sample originates from a study of blood T cells in healthy people across ages.

The chain recombines TRBV7-9 with TRBJ2-7; D perhaps matches TRBD1 (6 bases). Input material: blood. The TCR was taken from a woman between 40 and 55 years old in good health. This chain's CDR3 is CASSKERDTVYEQYF. CDR3 DNA: TGTGCCAGCAGCAAGGAGAGGGACACGGTCTACGAGCAGTACTTC.